This is a list of T cell receptor beta chains from one sample in a study of shared clonotypes between healthy human individuals. Clones were read by immunoSEQ multiplex PCR, and TCRdb kept only the in-frame ones, dropping some. The sample has around 2,000,000 clones, around 96% seen once. Sequencing was carried out using naive CD8+ T cells sorted from blood. These receptors all stem from a man aged 18-30 years in good health. Each CDR3 is given with its conserved first and last residue. D genes are given only for firm matches. Where a row states a size, it is once, few, many or the class of an expanded clone; other rows omit it.

TRBD1	NA	TRBJ2-1	TRBV6-1	TGTGCCAGCAGTGAGGGACAGGGGGAGGGACAGTTCTTC	CASSEGQGEGQFF
NA	NA	TRBJ2-7	TRBV7-8	TGTGCCAGCAGCTCGTCCCACCTCACACCGTACGATTACGAGCAGTACTTC	CASSSSHLTPYDYEQYF
NA	few	TRBJ2-7	TRBV5-6	TGTGCCAGCAGCCCGGTGGGGGAGGTATCCTACGAGCAGTACTTC	CASSPVGEVSYEQYF
NA	NA	TRBJ1-2	TRBV5-6	TGTGCCAGCAGCTTGGACCCTATGGGTGAGACAGCCCTTAACTATGGCTACACCTTC	CASSLDPMGETALNYGYTF
TRBD1	NA	TRBJ2-3	TRBV28	TGTGCCAGCAGTTTAGAGAGGACAGGGAACACAGATACGCAGTATTTT	CASSLERTGNTDTQYF
TRBD1	NA	TRBJ2-7	TRBV4-2	TGTGCCAGCAGCCAATCTTTCGGGACAGACTACGAGCAGTACTTC	CASSQSFGTDYEQYF
TRBD1	NA	TRBJ2-7	TRBV4-1	TGCGCCAGCAGCCAAGGAATACAGGGGGGCTCAGTATACGAGCAGTACTTC	CASSQGIQGGSVYEQYF
NA	NA	TRBJ2-1	TRBV7-9	TGTGCCAGCAGCTTTGCAGCGATTGAGCAGTTCTTC	CASSFAAIEQFF
NA	NA	TRBJ2-7	TRBV4-3	TGCGCCAGCAGCCAAGGACCAGGGTCCCACGAGCAGTACTTC	CASSQGPGSHEQYF
NA	NA	TRBJ2-1	TRBV5-1	TGCGCCAGCAGCCCTGGGCCTTACAATGAGCAGTTCTTC	CASSPGPYNEQFF
NA	once	TRBJ2-3	TRBV4-3	TGCGCCAGCAGCCAAGCGTGGCGGGCGGGCACAGATACGCAGTATTTT	CASSQAWRAGTDTQYF
NA	NA	TRBJ2-7	TRBV6-5	TGTGCCAGCAGTTACTCGATTGGTACCCGCTACGAGCAGTACTTC	CASSYSIGTRYEQYF
NA	NA	TRBJ2-1	TRBV6-6	TGTGCCAGCAGTTTACTCGGTTTAGCGTCCTACAATGAGCAGTTCTTC	CASSLLGLASYNEQFF
TRBD2	NA	TRBJ2-5	TRBV7-2	TGTGCCAGCAGCTTAGGGGCTAGCGGGAGTATTATGGGGACCCAGTACTTC	CASSLGASGSIMGTQYF
TRBD2	once	TRBJ2-1	TRBV10-3	TGTGCCATCAGTGAGTTTCAAACTAGCGGGAATGAGCAGTTCTTC	CAISEFQTSGNEQFF
NA	NA	TRBJ1-1	TRBV19	TGTGCCAGTAGTGATCGCGGGGCCTCGTGGACTGAAGCTTTCTTT	CASSDRGASWTEAFF
NA	NA	TRBJ2-3	TRBV7-9	TGTGCCAGCAGCTTAGACGGATCAAGCACAGATACGCAGTATTTT	CASSLDGSSTDTQYF
TRBD1	NA	TRBJ2-7	TRBV6-5	TGTGCCAGCAAGATACAGGGGGTTGCGGACGAGCAGTACTTC	CASKIQGVADEQYF
NA	once	TRBJ2-5	TRBV4-3	TGCGCCAGCAGCCAACTCTATGCCTCAGGGGAGACCCAGTACTTC	CASSQLYASGETQYF
NA	once	TRBJ1-6	TRBV14	TGTGCCAGCAATGGACAGCGTAATAATTCACCCCTCCACTTT	CASNGQRNNSPLHF
NA	NA	TRBJ1-6	TRBV30	TGTGCCTGCGTGAGGGACTATAATTCACCCCTCCACTTT	CACVRDYNSPLHF
TRBD2	NA	TRBJ2-7	TRBV13	TGTGCCAGCAGCCCCGGGGGGGACCCCTACGAGCAGTACTTC	CASSPGGDPYEQYF
NA	NA	TRBJ1-1	TRBV27	TGTGCCAGCAGTCCGCACCCGACAGTGAACACTGAAGCTTTCTTT	CASSPHPTVNTEAFF
TRBD1	once	TRBJ2-1	TRBV7-9	TGTGCCAGCCGGGACAGGAAAGACGATGAGCAGTTCTTC	CASRDRKDDEQFF
NA	NA	TRBJ1-1	TRBV6-5	TGTGCCAGCAGTTACACCCACATGAACACTGAAGCTTTCTTT	CASSYTHMNTEAFF